These 32 T cell receptor beta chains were sequenced from one sample in a study of siplizumab effects on memory and regulatory T cells. Here immunoSEQ multiplex PCR was the method, and the copy in TCRdb shows in-frame clones only, minus some. The sample shows 90,000 to 140,000 clones, about 93% of them seen only once. Sequenced: CD4+ T cells sorted from blood. The source of these receptors is a human donor in good health.

V is TRBV2 and J is TRBJ1-1; no clear D. The CDR3 totals 18 residues. V dropped 0 bases and J dropped 1 base, with 18 bases sitting between them. Germline lookup yields CDR1 SNHLY and CDR2 FYNNEI. The CDR3: CASSEATSLGRKNTEAFF. DNA of the CDR3: TGTGCCAGCAGTGAAGCGACCTCGTTGGGCCGGAAGAACACTGAAGCTTTCTTT.

CDR3 sequence reads: CASSPSAKNIQYF. The CDR3 DNA is TGTGCCAGCTCACCATCAGCCAAAAACATTCAGTACTTC. The rearrangement joins TRBV18 to TRBJ2-4; the D is unclear. V was pared by 2 bases and J by 0 bases, with 2 bases between. Germline assignment: CDR1 KGHSH and CDR2 LQKENI. The CDR3 is 13 residues long.

V gene TRBV2 combines with J gene TRBJ1-5; maybe TRBD1 (6 bases). The CDR3 length is 13 residues. Germline CDR1 reads SNHLY; CDR2 reads FYNNEI. Between the trimmed V and J ends, which lost 10 bases and 7 bases, there was a span of 17 bases. This chain's CDR3 is CATSGQMGQPQHF. The DNA of the CDR3 is TGTGCCACCTCAGGACAGATGGGCCAGCCCCAGCATTTT.

The CDR3 protein is CASSQEFRAWSGNTIYF. The CDR3 DNA reads as TGTGCCAGCAGCCAAGAATTTCGGGCCTGGTCTGGAAACACCATATATTTT. The rearrangement uses TRBV14 and TRBJ1-3, with D unclear. Trimming removed 0 bases at V and 1 base at J, with 13 bases between. Germline-derived CDR1 and CDR2 are SGHDN and FVKESK. The CDR3 spans 17 residues.

The rearrangement links TRBV28 to TRBJ1-1; TRBD1 matches 7 bases. Germline lookup yields CDR1 MDHEN and CDR2 SYDVKM. The V and J ends lost 6 bases and 0 bases, in that order; junction bases with no gene match: 4. The CDR3 runs 14 residues. The CDR3 sequence is CASSSTGMNTEAFF. The CDR3 DNA is TGTGCCAGCAGCTCGACAGGGATGAACACTGAAGCTTTCTTT.

V usage is TRBV9 and J usage is TRBJ2-3, with 7 bases identical to TRBD2. This CDR3 has 14 residues. V was pared by 3 bases and J by 0 bases, with 1 base of the junction left unmatched. The germline CDR1 and CDR2 sequences are SGDLS and YYNGEE. The CDR3 here is CASSGSGSTDTQYF. The CDR3 nucleotides read TGTGCCAGCAGCGGTAGCGGGAGCACAGATACGCAGTATTTT.

CDR3 bases: TGTGCCAGCGGACCACCGCCTAATGAAAAACTGTTTTTT. Its protein is CASGPPPNEKLFF. J is TRBJ1-4 and V is TRBV5-8; no clear D gene. V was trimmed by 7 bases and J by 3 bases, leaving 10 bases between them. The CDR3 length is 13 residues. The germline V gene has CDR1 SGHTS and CDR2 YDEGEE.

V gene TRBV7-2 combines with J gene TRBJ2-3; 7 bases fit TRBD2. The CDR3 covers 17 residues. Per the germline V gene, CDR1 is SGHTA and CDR2 is FQGNSA. Germline trimming cut 2 bases from V and 10 bases from J; bases unmatched to any gene: 18. The CDR3 coding sequence is TGTGCCAGCAGCTTACTGGGTAGGGCGGGGGAAACGGGCGCGCAGTATTTT. Its protein product is CASSLLGRAGETGAQYF.

This clone was seen a handful of times. The genes are TRBV6-1 and TRBJ1-6; tentatively, D is TRBD1 (6 bases). V lost 0 bases and J lost 10, with 13 bases in between. CDR3 size: 15 residues. The germline V gene has CDR1 MNHNS and CDR2 SASEGT. CDR3 bases: TGTGCCAGCAGTGAAGCATTGGGGGGCAACTCACCCCTCCACTTT. It specifies CASSEALGGNSPLHF.

V and J are TRBV11-2 and TRBJ1-3; TRBD1 aligns across 8 bases. V lost 6 bases and J lost 4; bases outside the gene matches: 5. Germline V CDR1 and CDR2: SGHAT, FQNNGV. This CDR3 has 14 residues. CDR3 nucleotide sequence: TGTGCCAGCAGACATCAGGGGGCAGGAAACACCATATATTTT. Its translation is CASRHQGAGNTIYF.

The rearrangement uses TRBV9 and TRBJ2-3, with D maybe TRBD1 (6 bases). CDR1 is SGDLS and CDR2 is YYNGEE in the germline V gene. Trimming pared 6 bases from V and 2 bases from J, leaving 13 bases between. This CDR3 has 14 amino acids. The CDR3 region has the DNA TGTGCCAGCACCCGTGGGGGCTACACAGATACGCAGTATTTT. The encoded protein is CASTRGGYTDTQYF.

The J gene is TRBJ2-5, the V gene TRBV11-2; D gene unclear. CDR3 size: 15 residues. Germline CDR1 SGHAT, CDR2 FQNNGV. The ends were cut back, 1 base at V and 5 bases at J, with 14 bases in the middle. Here the CDR3 reads CASSLAGLDAETQYF. DNA of the CDR3: TGTGCCAGCAGCTTAGCAGGTCTAGATGCTGAGACCCAGTACTTC.

The genes are TRBV9 and TRBJ2-1, with 12 bases fitting TRBD2. The length of the CDR3 is 15 residues. Germline V gene lookup returns CDR1 SGDLS and CDR2 YYNGEE. The V gene end was trimmed by 4 bases and the J gene end by 7 bases; junction bases not matched to a gene: 6. Here the CDR3 reads CASSILAGGPNEQFF. The CDR3 region has the DNA TGTGCCAGCAGCATACTAGCGGGGGGACCGAATGAGCAGTTCTTC.

CDR3 sequence: CASSLSGGIYGYTF. The CDR3 nucleotides read TGTGCCAGCAGCTTATCCGGGGGGATCTATGGCTACACCTTC. The rearrangement links TRBV7-2 to TRBJ1-2, with D possibly TRBD1 on 5 matching bases. This CDR3 has 14 amino acids. The germline gives CDR1 SGHTA, CDR2 FQGNSA. Trimming took off 2 bases at V and 4 bases at J, with 11 bases between the two ends.

This rearrangement joins TRBV4-3 to TRBJ2-4; 10 bases map to TRBD2. Germline lookup yields CDR1 LGHNA and CDR2 YSLEER. V was pared by 0 bases and J by 7 bases, with 0 bases of the junction left unmatched. The CDR3 length is 14 residues. The CDR3 DNA reads as TGCGCCAGCAGCCAAGATAGCGGGAGGAACATTCAGTACTTC. As protein: CASSQDSGRNIQYF.

The chain employs TRBV19 and TRBJ1-5; D possibly corresponds to TRBD1 (5 bases). The CDR3 has 14 amino acids. V was shortened by 8 bases and J by 6 bases, with 17 bases between the two germline ends. CDR1 is LNHDA, CDR2 SQIVND, per germline (reference sequence). CDR3 coding DNA: TGTGCCAGTGTTAACGGGGGAAGGGGTCAGCCCCAGCATTTT. Protein sequence: CASVNGGRGQPQHF.

The V and J genes are TRBV2 and TRBJ2-3; unclear D gene. Germline V gives CDR1 SNHLY, CDR2 FYNNEI. With 3 bases removed from V and 3 bases from J, the gap between germline ends came to 4 bases. There are 12 residues in the CDR3. DNA of the CDR3: TGTGCCAGCAGTGACGGGACAGATACGCAGTATTTT. Amino acids: CASSDGTDTQYF.

This chain joins TRBV5-1 and TRBJ2-7; D is possibly TRBD1 (6 bases). V lost 4 bases and J 2 bases, leaving 13 bases between the germline ends. The V gene's germline CDR1 is SGHRS and CDR2 YFSETQ. The CDR3 is made up of 14 amino acids. CDR3 DNA: TGCGCCAGCAGCCGGGACACTCAAACCTACGAGCAGTACTTC. Its translation is CASSRDTQTYEQYF.

V gene TRBV27 combines with J gene TRBJ2-1; D might be TRBD2 (5 bases). Trimming removed 3 bases at V and 9 bases at J, with 15 bases between. Germline loops: CDR1 MNHEY, CDR2 SMNVEV (reference sequence). The CDR3 is made up of 14 amino acids. The CDR3 DNA is TGTGCCAGCAGTTTTAATTGGGAGTTGGGTGAGCAGTTCTTC. Its protein product is CASSFNWELGEQFF.

The chain has TRBV30 and TRBJ1-6; D remains unclear. The germline V gene encodes CDR1 GTSNPN and CDR2 SVGIG (reference sequence). This CDR3 is built from 16 residues. The V end was cut by 0 bases, the J end by 7 bases, with 16 bases between. DNA of the CDR3: TGTGCCTGGAGTGTACGGTTGCCCCTCGGCAATTCACCCCTCCACTTT. As protein: CAWSVRLPLGNSPLHF.

The chain combines TRBV5-1 with TRBJ2-6; no clear D. Per germline, CDR1 SGHRS and CDR2 YFSETQ. The germline V and J ends were trimmed by 4 bases and 0 bases, with 5 bases remaining between them. The length of the CDR3 is 14 residues. The CDR3: CASSPPSGANVLTF. The CDR3 DNA is TGCGCCAGCAGCCCGCCCTCTGGGGCCAACGTCCTGACTTTC.

The rearrangement joins TRBV6-5 to TRBJ1-6; D gene unclear. V was trimmed by 6 bases and J by 7 bases, leaving 16 bases between them. This CDR3 spans 15 amino acids. Germline assignment: CDR1 MNHEY and CDR2 SVGAGI. The DNA of the CDR3 is TGTGCCAGCAGCAACCTGTTCACCGGGAATTCACCCCTCCACTTT. Encoded protein: CASSNLFTGNSPLHF.

The chain couples TRBV10-3 to TRBJ1-1, with D possibly TRBD1 on 5 matching bases. This CDR3 has 16 residues. The germline V gene has CDR1 ENHRY and CDR2 SYGVKD. V lost 0 bases, J lost 4 bases, and 15 bases lay in between. The CDR3 region has the DNA TGTGCCATCAGTGAGTCGGGGGGACGAACCGGCACTGAAGCTTTCTTT. Translation gives CAISESGGRTGTEAFF.

This sequence joins TRBV11-1 and TRBJ2-1; D remains ambiguous. V was cut by 2 bases and J by 5 bases, with 19 bases left in between. CDR3 length: 17 residues. Germline values: CDR1 SGHAT, CDR2 FQDESV (reference sequence). In nucleotides, the CDR3 is TGTGCCAGCAGCTTAAGCCCAGGAGAGATGAAGGACAATGAGCAGTTCTTC. Protein: CASSLSPGEMKDNEQFF.

The V gene is TRBV30, the J gene TRBJ2-5; D is perhaps TRBD1 (6 bases). V gave up 0 bases and J gave up 5 bases, with 10 bases separating them. Germline-derived CDR1 and CDR2 are GTSNPN and SVGIG (reference sequence). This CDR3 spans 13 amino acids. In DNA form, the CDR3 reads TGTGCCTGGAGTGTACTTGGGGGCGAGACCCAGTACTTC. It codes for CAWSVLGGETQYF. Variable domain in full (rest from reference TRBV30 and TRBJ2-5): SQTIHQWPATLVQPVGSPLSLECTVEGTSNPNLYWYRQAAGRGLQLLFYSVGIGQISSEVPQNLSASRPQDRQFILSSKKLLLSDSGFYLCAWSVLGGETQYFGPGTRLLVL.

The V and J genes are TRBV5-6 and TRBJ1-2; D call uncertain. The CDR3 has 14 amino acids. Trimming removed 1 base from V and 8 bases from J, with 15 bases in between. The germline V gene has CDR1 SGHDT and CDR2 YYEEEE. CDR3 protein: CASSLKTPAGGYTF. The CDR3 DNA follows: TGTGCCAGCAGCTTGAAGACACCGGCCGGGGGCTACACCTTC. Full variable domain (outside the CDR3, taken from reference TRBV5-6 and TRBJ1-2): DAGVTQSPTHLIKTRGQQVTLRCSPKSGHDTVSWYQQALGQGPQFIFQYYEEEERQRGNFPDRFSGHQFPNYSSELNVNALLLGDSALYLCASSLKTPAGGYTFGSGTRLTVV.

This clone was detected only once. V is TRBV7-2 and J is TRBJ1-2; D possibly corresponds to TRBD1 (5 bases). The V and J ends lost 0 bases and 6 bases respectively, with 5 bases between them. CDR1 is SGHTA and CDR2 is FQGNSA in the germline V gene. The CDR3 runs to 12 residues. The CDR3 loop is CASSLAGDGYTF. CDR3 nucleotide sequence: TGTGCCAGCAGCTTAGCAGGGGATGGCTACACCTTC.

The rearrangement links TRBV10-3 to TRBJ1-1; the D gene is possibly TRBD1 (5 bases). V lost 10 bases and J lost 4, with 13 bases in between. The CDR3 runs to 12 residues. Per the germline V gene, CDR1 is ENHRY and CDR2 is SYGVKD. The CDR3 here is CATSPGVTEAFF. The CDR3 bases are TGTGCCACCTCGCCGGGGGTCACTGAAGCTTTCTTT.

The chain carries TRBV27 and TRBJ2-7; TRBD1 matches at 8 bases. Trimming removed 4 bases from V and 7 bases from J; junction bases left unmatched: 21. Germline V gives CDR1 MNHEY, CDR2 SMNVEV (reference sequence). The CDR3 totals 18 residues. The CDR3 here is CASSYKVRGRLPVGEQYF. DNA for the CDR3: TGTGCCAGCAGTTATAAGGTCAGGGGGCGGCTTCCGGTGGGGGAGCAGTACTTC.

The rearrangement uses TRBV9 and TRBJ2-3; 7 nucleotides line up with TRBD1. Germline V gene data show CDR1 as SGDLS and CDR2 as YYNGEE. J lost 1 base, V lost 4 bases, and 6 bases had no gene match. The CDR3 has 15 residues. CDR3: CASSLRGGRTDTQYF. For the CDR3, the DNA is TGTGCCAGCAGCCTCCGAGGGGGCCGCACAGATACGCAGTATTTT.

The chain uses TRBV7-9 and TRBJ1-5, with D uncertain. Per the germline V gene, CDR1 is SEHNR and CDR2 is FQNEAQ (reference sequence). The CDR3 is 13 residues long. V dropped 4 bases and J dropped 9 bases, with 13 bases sitting between them. The CDR3, as DNA: TGTGCCAGCAGCTCCGGGTCGGTAGGGCCCCAGCATTTT. Protein: CASSSGSVGPQHF.

This clone came up a few times. V gene TRBV5-1 combines with J gene TRBJ1-6; D call uncertain. The CDR3 loop spans 17 amino acids. V was shortened by 0 bases and J by 6 bases, with 16 bases between the two germline ends. Germline assignment: CDR1 SGHRS and CDR2 YFSETQ. CDR3 sequence reads: CASSLAPTLLVNSPLHF. The CDR3 DNA reads as TGCGCCAGCAGCTTGGCCCCGACACTCCTGGTTAATTCACCCCTCCACTTT.